The entry that follows covers one T cell receptor beta chain sequence. The CDR3 has 15 residues. The V gene's germline CDR1 is SGHDT and CDR2 YYEEEE. Deletions cut 2 bases from V and 5 bases from J, with 11 bases between. Each participant's cohort was designated according to participant-reported clinical history. The sample comes from a study of blood T cell repertoires in COVID-19. The wider study: The United States, Italy and Spain provided the acute and convalescent COVID-19 samples. From T cells, B-cell-depleted T cells, or PBMCs came the material, which was cDNA or gDNA.

Authors' processing steps: Reference gene primer amplification in the assay estimated nucleated cell counts. This table comes from immunoSEQ multiplex PCR, and its TCRdb copy is limited to in-frame clones, with some not included. V, J and clone size reflect that table, while D and trimming were determined from the DNA. The data hold 350,000 to 450,000 clones, with less than 90% observed a single time. V gene TRBV5-6 combines with J gene TRBJ1-6; perhaps TRBD1 as D (6 bases). The receptor comes from a woman in her forties or fifties who had recovered from COVID-19. The material sequenced was PBMCs or T cells enriched from blood (not recorded which). The CDR3 spells CASSFLDRDNSPLHF. Here the CDR3 DNA reads TGTGCCAGCAGCTTCCTGGACAGAGATAATTCACCCCTCCACTTT.